The rows below give T cell receptor beta chains drawn from one sample of a study of T cell responses to AZD1222 COVID-19 vaccine. The table came from immunoSEQ multiplex PCR; TCRdb's copy has only in-frame clones and leaves some out. The profile shows about 75,000 clones, 88% of them singletons. The source material was peripheral blood, sampled 28 days after the second dose of the MenACWY control vaccine. All receptors come from an adult who received the MenACWY meningococcal vaccine as a control. Each CDR3 is given with its conserved first and last residue.

V,CDR3
TRBV2,CASSGVIQDFMNTEAFF
TRBV9,CASSVGGENTIYF
TRBV3-1/TRBV3-2,CASRHTGELFF
TRBV18,CASSLKTGMNTEAFF
TRBV7-3,CASSTKGGVGTDTQYF
TRBV7-2,CASSLGSELYNEQFF
TRBV6-5,CASRDSVVDTQYF
TRBV6-1,CASSEIIQSYSNQPQHF
TRBV4-3,CASSQDHHRGRAGAFYEQYF
TRBV19,CASSIGTANEKLFF
TRBV4-1,CASSQRSTAPGLASNQPQHF
TRBV5-1,CASSKTQENTEAFF
TRBV7-2,CASSLDRASGNTIYF
TRBV7-9,CASSQVSEETQYF
TRBV3-1/TRBV3-2,CASSQGLTGRHIEDYGYTF
TRBV11-3,CASSLSVYTEAFF
TRBV5-1,CASSLVGLADYNEQFF
TRBV10-3,CAIRGGDGYSGNTIYF
TRBV5-5,CASSLGNSDYGYTF
TRBV6-1,CASSDPPGQGALNEKLFF
TRBV13,CASSHRDRNTEAFF
TRBV6-4,CASRPGGTGELFF
TRBV27,CASSPQGNGNTIYF
TRBV29-1,CSVVPRESSYNEQFF
TRBV28,CASRLPRDNYGYTF
TRBV7-6,CASSLGLAETYEQYF
TRBV28,CASSLRGTAQHF
TRBV18,CASSPDTVLNTEAFF
TRBV6-1,CASSEAQVITIYGYTF
TRBV19,CASSISGETSGYTF
TRBV7-2,CASSFQGANEKLFF
TRBV6-5,CASSYSWGAQTGELFF
TRBV20-1,CSARTQETQYF
TRBV9,CASSPLGGGTYNEQFF
TRBV20-1,CSASMGAGETQYF
TRBV6-2/TRBV6-3,CASSPSLYEQYF
TRBV14,CASSQIRGGNTIYF
TRBV19,CASSYGTGKEKLFF
TRBV30,CAWSVQQGYGYTF
TRBV30,CAWRWSKGSYNSPLHF
TRBV30,CAWSIGMRTEAFF
TRBV19,CASSPRTGGARRNTEAFF
TRBV24-1,CAPDMPYNSPLHF
TRBV9,CASQGGGWSDTQYF
TRBV5-4,CASSFSSGGVETQYF
TRBV10-3,CAISESAGQGSGYTF
TRBV30,CAWTAGTFYEQYF
TRBV7-2,CASSLVEGGTEAFF
TRBV11-3,CASSQDRLQETQYF
TRBV24-1,CATKEAGGPEAFF
TRBV3-1/TRBV3-2,CASSLAGGGTGELFF
TRBV11-2,CASSLVPAAGQDTYEQYF
TRBV6-5,CASSPRGGANTEAFF
TRBV5-1,CASSLAPTQEQYF